This TCR beta chain was identified in a study of blood T cell repertoires in COVID-19. Study-level information: Material from acute and convalescent COVID-19 was sourced from the United States, Italy and Spain.

In this sample, this clone turned up a few times. Only in-frame clones appear in the TCRdb table, and some are missing; sequencing was by immunoSEQ multiplex PCR. There are 120,000 to 150,000 clones in the sample; 70% to 90% occur only once, and about 8% lies in the top ten. The sequence was collected from a woman aged 60 to 75 with COVID-19, enrolled during active disease. Source material: peripheral blood.

In DNA form, the CDR3 reads TGTGCCAGTAGTCCGGGACAGGGGAGGACTGAAGCTTTCTTT. Translation gives CASSPGQGRTEAFF. The V gene is TRBV19, the J gene TRBJ1-1; 10 nucleotides agree with TRBD1. The CDR3 is 14 residues long. Trimming took 5 bases from V and 5 from J; bases not matched to a gene: 5. From germline, CDR1 is LNHDA and CDR2 SQIVND (reference sequence).